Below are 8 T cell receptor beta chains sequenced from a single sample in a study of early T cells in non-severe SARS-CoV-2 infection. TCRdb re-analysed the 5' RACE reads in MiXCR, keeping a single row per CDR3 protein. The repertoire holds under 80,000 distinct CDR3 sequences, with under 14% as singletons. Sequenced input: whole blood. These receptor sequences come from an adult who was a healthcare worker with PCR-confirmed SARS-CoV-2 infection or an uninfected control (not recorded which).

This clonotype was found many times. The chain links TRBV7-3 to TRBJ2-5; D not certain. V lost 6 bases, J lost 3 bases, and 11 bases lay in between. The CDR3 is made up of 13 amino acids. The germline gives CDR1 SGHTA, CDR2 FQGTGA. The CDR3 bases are TGTGCCAGCAGGCATGACTGGGAAGAGACCCAGTACTTC. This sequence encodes CASRHDWEETQYF.

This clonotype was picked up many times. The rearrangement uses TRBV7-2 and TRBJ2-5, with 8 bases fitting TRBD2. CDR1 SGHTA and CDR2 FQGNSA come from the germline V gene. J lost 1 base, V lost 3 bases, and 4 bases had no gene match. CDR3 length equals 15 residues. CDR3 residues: CASSFSGETQETQYF. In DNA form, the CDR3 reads TGTGCCAGCAGCTTTAGCGGGGAGACCCAAGAGACCCAGTACTTC. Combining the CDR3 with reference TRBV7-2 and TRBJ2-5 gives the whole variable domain GAGVSQSPSNKVTEKGKDVELRCDPISGHTALYWYRQSLGQGLEFLIYFQGNSAPDKSGLPSDRFSAERTGGSVSTLTIQRTQQEDSAVYLCASSFSGETQETQYFGPGTRLLVL.

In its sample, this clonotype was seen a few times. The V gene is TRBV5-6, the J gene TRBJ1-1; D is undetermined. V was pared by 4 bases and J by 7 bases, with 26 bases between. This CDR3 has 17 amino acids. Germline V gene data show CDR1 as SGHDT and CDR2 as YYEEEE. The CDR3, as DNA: TGTGCCAGCAGCACGCTTGGGTTGAACCTAGGAGGTATTGAAGCTTTCTTT. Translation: CASSTLGLNLGGIEAFF.

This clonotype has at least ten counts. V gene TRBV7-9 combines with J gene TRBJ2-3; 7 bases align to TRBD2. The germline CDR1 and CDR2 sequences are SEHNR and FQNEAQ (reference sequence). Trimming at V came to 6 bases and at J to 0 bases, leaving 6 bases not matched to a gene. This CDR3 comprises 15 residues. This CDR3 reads CASSTRAGSTDTQYF. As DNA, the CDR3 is TGTGCCAGCAGTACACGAGCGGGAAGCACAGATACGCAGTATTTT.

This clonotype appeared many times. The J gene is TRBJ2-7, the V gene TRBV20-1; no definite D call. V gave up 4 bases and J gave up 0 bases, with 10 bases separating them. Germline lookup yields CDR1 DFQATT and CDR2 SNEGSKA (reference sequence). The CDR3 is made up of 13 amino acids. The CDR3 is CSAMSRSSYEQYF. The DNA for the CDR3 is TGCAGTGCTATGAGCAGGAGCTCCTACGAGCAGTACTTC.

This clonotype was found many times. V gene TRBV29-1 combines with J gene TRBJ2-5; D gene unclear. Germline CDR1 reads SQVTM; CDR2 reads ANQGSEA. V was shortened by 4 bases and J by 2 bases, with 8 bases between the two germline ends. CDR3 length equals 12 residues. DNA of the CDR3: TGCAGCGTTGGAAGGCAGCAAGAGACCCAGTACTTC. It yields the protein CSVGRQQETQYF.

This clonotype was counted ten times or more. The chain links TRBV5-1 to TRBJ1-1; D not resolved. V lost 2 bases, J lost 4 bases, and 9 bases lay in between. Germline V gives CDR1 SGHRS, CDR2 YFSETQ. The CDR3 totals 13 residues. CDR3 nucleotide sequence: TGCGCCAGCAGCTTCGCTGGCGGCACTGAAGCTTTCTTT. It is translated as CASSFAGGTEAFF.

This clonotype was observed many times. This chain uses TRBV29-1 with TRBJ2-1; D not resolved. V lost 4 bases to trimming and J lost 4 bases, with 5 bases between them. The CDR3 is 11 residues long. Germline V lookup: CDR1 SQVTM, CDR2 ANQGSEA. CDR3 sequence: CSVGGYNEQFF. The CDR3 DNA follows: TGCAGCGTTGGGGGATACAATGAGCAGTTCTTC.